The 4 T cell receptor beta chains below all came from one sample that was sequenced in a study of blood T cell repertoires in COVID-19. Measured with immunoSEQ multiplex PCR; TCRdb has only the in-frame clones, and not every one. Of roughly 280,000 clones in the sample, 75% to 90% were seen once. Sequenced input: PBMCs or T cells enriched from blood (not recorded which). The receptors shown here come from a woman younger than 30 who had recovered from COVID-19.

The V and J genes are TRBV30 and TRBJ1-2, with 7 bases matching TRBD1. V lost 2 bases, J lost 6 bases, and 15 bases stayed unmatched. The CDR3 is 16 amino acids. Germline loops: CDR1 GTSNPN, CDR2 SVGIG (reference sequence). The CDR3 loop is CAWSIGGSEFWDGYTF. The CDR3 region has the DNA TGTGCCTGGAGTATAGGGGGCTCAGAATTTTGGGATGGCTACACCTTC.

The chain employs TRBV13 and TRBJ1-2; maybe TRBD1 (6 bases). Per the germline V gene, CDR1 is PRHDT and CDR2 is FYEKMQ (reference sequence). The CDR3 spans 13 residues. Trimming removed 5 bases at V and 2 bases at J, with 9 bases between. The CDR3 DNA reads TGTGCCAGCAGCGGGGGCCAAAACTATGGCTACACCTTC. This encodes CASSGGQNYGYTF.

The chain carries TRBV4-1 and TRBJ2-7; 9 bases agree with TRBD2. Germline lookup yields CDR1 MGHRA and CDR2 YSYEKL. The CDR3 has 14 residues. The V gene end was trimmed by 3 bases and the J gene end by 5 bases; junction bases not matched to a gene: 5. The CDR3 DNA is TGCGCCAGCAGCCAGCCGGGACTAGCTGACGAGCAGTACTTC. Encoded protein: CASSQPGLADEQYF.

The chain is built from TRBV4-1 and TRBJ2-3; D might be TRBD2 (6 bases). Deletions cut 0 bases from V and 9 bases from J, with 16 bases between. The CDR3 sequence is 15 residues long. Per germline, CDR1 MGHRA and CDR2 YSYEKL. The CDR3 region is CASSQDGTAPPTQYF. CDR3 DNA sequence: TGCGCCAGCAGCCAAGATGGGACTGCGCCCCCCACGCAGTATTTT.